Described below is a single TCR beta chain sequence and its context. Antigen unknown. CDR3 length equals 20 residues. Germline V gene data show CDR1 as LNHNV and CDR2 as YYDKDF (reference sequence). V lost 1 base and J lost 0; bases outside the gene matches: 14. Clones were read by immunoSEQ multiplex PCR, and TCRdb kept only the in-frame ones, dropping some. Of around 300,000 clones listed, 80% to 90% are singletons. The data stem from a study of cytomegalovirus exposure and HLA in healthy donors. The study, taken as a whole, reports: CMV antigen specificity was confirmed in vitro for a few CMV-associated chains.

The receptor was isolated from a woman aged 18-29 years in good health and CMV-seronegative. The specimen sequenced was PBMCs. The chain recombines TRBV15 with TRBJ2-3; 9 bases are a match to TRBD2. The CDR3 nucleotides read TGTGCCACCAGCAGAGGTACGATAGCGGGGGCCCGCGGGAGCACAGATACGCAGTATTTT. Protein sequence: CATSRGTIAGARGSTDTQYF. Full variable domain (missing parts from reference TRBV15 and TRBJ2-3): DAMVIQNPRYQVTQFGKPVTLSCSQTLNHNVMYWYQQKSSQAPKLLFHYYDKDFNNEADTPDNFQSRRPNTSFCFLDIRSPGLGDTAMYLCATSRGTIAGARGSTDTQYFGPGTRLTVL.